Listed below are T cell receptor beta chains from one sample, sequenced in a study of cytomegalovirus exposure and HLA in healthy donors. TCRdb's table, derived via immunoSEQ multiplex PCR, lists solely in-frame clones and lacks some. The data contain 70,000 to 90,000 clones, 65% to 85% of them singletons. Source material: PBMCs. The source is a man aged 60 to 69 in good health and CMV-seropositive. Both conserved end residues are part of each CDR3. The order of the fields is V gene, clone size, J gene, D gene, CDR3 protein, CDR3 DNA. The D gene is left open where the match is weak. Only some rows state a clone size, as once, few, many or a class for expanded clones.

TRBV6-6,few,TRBJ1-5,NA,CASSYSSPSNQPQHF,TGTGCCAGCAGTTACTCGAGCCCTAGCAATCAGCCCCAGCATTTT
TRBV6-5,NA,TRBJ2-5,TRBD2,CASKGGRETQYF,TGTGCCAGCAAAGGCGGGAGGGAGACCCAGTACTTC
TRBV10-1,NA,TRBJ2-5,NA,CASGTTATGVETQYF,TGCGCCAGCGGAACGACGGCGACGGGGGTTGAGACCCAGTACTTC
TRBV7-2,NA,TRBJ2-5,TRBD2,CASSLLAGEWETQYF,TGTGCCAGCAGCTTGCTAGCGGGAGAATGGGAGACCCAGTACTTC
TRBV30,NA,TRBJ1-5,NA,CAWSAGISLPNQPQHF,TGTGCCTGGAGCGCCGGTATCTCACTCCCCAATCAGCCCCAGCATTTT
TRBV28,few,TRBJ2-7,TRBD1,CASAPGTGTYEQYF,TGTGCCAGCGCCCCCGGGACAGGGACGTACGAGCAGTACTTC
TRBV2,NA,TRBJ2-2,TRBD2,CASKTSGGPNTGELFF,TGTGCCAGCAAGACTAGCGGGGGCCCGAACACCGGGGAGCTGTTTTTT
TRBV6-5,NA,TRBJ2-2,NA,CASSEAGAAGELFF,TGTGCCAGCAGCGAGGCGGGGGCCGCCGGGGAGCTGTTTTTT
TRBV21-1,few,TRBJ1-2,NA,CAGGAGVHGYTF,TGTGCCGGGGGCGCCGGAGTACATGGCTACACCTTC
TRBV15,NA,TRBJ1-5,NA,CATSDGGRGQPQHF,TGTGCCACCAGCGACGGGGGGCGCGGACAGCCCCAGCATTTT
TRBV6-6,NA,TRBJ2-2,TRBD1,CASSDRQGATGELFF,TGTGCCAGCAGTGACCGGCAGGGGGCCACCGGGGAGCTGTTTTTT
TRBV29-1,NA,TRBJ2-7,TRBD2,CSVEVSLPPGLAGGASYEQYF,TGCAGCGTTGAAGTCTCACTGCCCCCGGGACTAGCGGGGGGAGCCTCCTATGAGCAGTACTTC
TRBV5-1,NA,TRBJ2-3,NA,CASNGATSTDTQYF,TGCGCCAGCAATGGGGCGACGAGCACAGATACGCAGTATTTT
TRBV5-8,NA,TRBJ2-3,NA,CASTRTGGRADTQYF,TGTGCCAGCACCAGGACAGGAGGGCGGGCAGATACGCAGTATTTT
TRBV28,NA,TRBJ2-3,TRBD2,CASKEGLATDTQYF,TGTGCCAGCAAGGAGGGACTAGCCACAGATACGCAGTATTTT
TRBV7-2,NA,TRBJ1-5,NA,CASSLYRDDQPQHF,TGTGCCAGCAGCTTATACAGGGATGATCAGCCCCAGCATTTT
TRBV19,NA,TRBJ2-1,TRBD2,CASRRTSGSNEQFF,TGTGCCAGTCGAAGGACTAGCGGGAGCAATGAGCAGTTCTTC
TRBV27,once,TRBJ2-1,NA,CASSLIASNNEQFF,TGTGCCAGCAGTTTAATTGCCAGTAACAATGAGCAGTTCTTC
TRBV7-6,NA,TRBJ1-4,NA,CASSFSRFEKLFF,TGTGCCAGCAGCTTTAGTCGGTTTGAAAAACTGTTTTTT
TRBV6-6,NA,TRBJ2-1,TRBD1,CASSYSGQGRTEQFF,TGTGCCAGCAGTTACTCGGGACAGGGTCGGACTGAGCAGTTCTTC
TRBV5-1,NA,TRBJ1-2,TRBD1,CASSLGGTAIAYGYTF,TGCGCCAGCAGCTTGGGCGGGACAGCCATAGCTTATGGCTACACCTTC
TRBV7-9,NA,TRBJ2-7,TRBD2,CSSSLPSGGPYF,TGTTCCAGCAGCTTACCTAGCGGGGGTCCGTACTTC
TRBV7-2,NA,TRBJ2-2,TRBD2,CASSLVGGANTGELFF,TGTGCCAGCAGCTTAGTTGGGGGGGCGAACACCGGGGAGCTGTTTTTT
TRBV7-9,few,TRBJ2-3,TRBD1,CASSFLDRADTQYF,TGTGCCAGCAGCTTCCTTGACAGGGCAGATACGCAGTATTTT
TRBV30,NA,TRBJ2-1,NA,CAWVTVNEQFF,TGTGCCTGGGTTACAGTCAATGAGCAGTTCTTC
TRBV6-1,NA,TRBJ1-1,TRBD1,CASSEGQGELEAFF,TGTGCCAGCAGTGAGGGTCAGGGGGAGTTAGAAGCTTTCTTT
TRBV28,NA,TRBJ1-1,NA,CASSTTGLNTEAFF,TGTGCCAGCAGTACCACAGGGTTGAACACTGAAGCTTTCTTT
TRBV4-1,few,TRBJ1-2,NA,CASSGGESASYGYTF,TGCGCCAGCAGCGGAGGTGAATCGGCCTCCTATGGCTACACCTTC
TRBV7-3,few,TRBJ1-2,NA,CASSSPDRVGYTF,TGTGCCAGCAGCTCCCCGGACAGAGTGGGCTACACCTTC
TRBV7-2,NA,TRBJ2-1,NA,CASSLSGEAFF,TGTGCCAGCAGCCTCTCGGGAGAAGCGTTCTTC
TRBV4-1,NA,TRBJ2-7,TRBD1,CASSQGRDRGAEQYF,TGCGCCAGCAGCCAAGGACGGGACAGGGGGGCGGAGCAGTACTTC
TRBV28,NA,TRBJ2-7,NA,CASSLTPPPLPGHQYF,TGTGCCAGCAGTTTAACCCCCCCACCTCTCCCGGGACACCAGTACTTC
TRBV2,NA,TRBJ1-5,NA,CASSSSTEDQPQHF,TGTGCCAGCAGCTCTTCGACAGAAGATCAGCCCCAGCATTTT
TRBV13,NA,TRBJ2-1,NA,CASRQRQYNEQFF,TGTGCCAGCAGACAGAGACAGTACAATGAGCAGTTCTTC
TRBV7-8,NA,TRBJ1-2,NA,CASSRDAYYGYTF,TGTGCCAGCAGCCGGGATGCGTACTATGGCTACACCTTC
TRBV6-5,NA,TRBJ1-2,NA,CASSYGGYYGYTF,TGTGCCAGCAGTTATGGAGGGTACTATGGCTACACCTTC
TRBV10-3,NA,TRBJ2-5,TRBD1,CAISDPDRGRGETQYF,TGTGCCATCAGTGACCCCGACAGGGGGCGCGGAGAGACCCAGTACTTC
TRBV7-2,NA,TRBJ1-5,NA,CASSLDPRGQPQHF,TGTGCCAGCAGCTTAGACCCCAGGGGTCAGCCCCAGCATTTT
TRBV4-1,few,TRBJ2-5,NA,CASSRTGETQYF,TGCGCCAGCAGCCGGACGGGGGAGACCCAGTACTTC
TRBV28,NA,TRBJ2-6,NA,CASSLIGGYSGANVLTF,TGTGCCAGCAGTTTAATTGGCGGCTACTCTGGGGCCAACGTCCTGACTTTC
TRBV5-4,NA,TRBJ2-3,NA,CASSGGWGTDTQYF,TGTGCCAGCTCTGGGGGGTGGGGCACAGATACGCAGTATTTT
TRBV27,NA,TRBJ2-6,TRBD1,CASRVWAGGTGANVLTF,TGTGCCAGCAGGGTATGGGCAGGGGGCACTGGGGCCAACGTCCTGACTTTC
TRBV27,few,TRBJ2-7,NA,CASSIGGPDLYEQYF,TGTGCCAGCAGTATTGGAGGCCCCGATCTCTACGAGCAGTACTTC
TRBV4-3,NA,TRBJ2-7,NA,CASSQEASFTYEQYF,TGCGCCAGCAGCCAAGAAGCCTCATTCACCTACGAGCAGTACTTC
TRBV4-1,few,TRBJ1-5,NA,CASSRSGEANQPQHF,TGCGCCAGCAGCCGCTCGGGGGAGGCCAATCAGCCCCAGCATTTT
TRBV11-3,NA,TRBJ2-7,NA,CASSSGGYEQYF,TGTGCCAGCAGCTCTGGCGGCTACGAGCAGTACTTC